The sample holds one count of the clone carrying this T cell receptor beta chain. The data derive from a study of blood T cell repertoires in COVID-19. For the study at large: Whether acute or convalescent, the COVID-19 samples came from the United States, Italy and Spain.

As handled by the study authors: Cell counts per sample came from amplifying reference gene primers. Libraries were prepared by immunoSEQ multiplex PCR; TCRdb keeps only in-frame clonotypes and omits some of them. Clone size and V and J calls were adopted from that table, with D and trimming inferred from the DNA. The sample contains 200,000 to 300,000 clones, approximately 82% of which appear only once. The CDR3 runs 13 residues. CDR1 is LGHDT and CDR2 is YNNKEL in the germline V gene (reference sequence). V dropped 4 bases and J dropped 1 base, with 8 bases sitting between them. J is TRBJ2-7 and V is TRBV3-1 (or the pseudogene TRBV3-2); D call uncertain. Input material: peripheral blood. This sequence originates from a man aged 25-45 years who had recovered from COVID-19. In DNA form, the CDR3 reads TGTGCCAGCAGCCCCGGTATATCCTACGAGCAGTACTTC. It is translated as CASSPGISYEQYF.